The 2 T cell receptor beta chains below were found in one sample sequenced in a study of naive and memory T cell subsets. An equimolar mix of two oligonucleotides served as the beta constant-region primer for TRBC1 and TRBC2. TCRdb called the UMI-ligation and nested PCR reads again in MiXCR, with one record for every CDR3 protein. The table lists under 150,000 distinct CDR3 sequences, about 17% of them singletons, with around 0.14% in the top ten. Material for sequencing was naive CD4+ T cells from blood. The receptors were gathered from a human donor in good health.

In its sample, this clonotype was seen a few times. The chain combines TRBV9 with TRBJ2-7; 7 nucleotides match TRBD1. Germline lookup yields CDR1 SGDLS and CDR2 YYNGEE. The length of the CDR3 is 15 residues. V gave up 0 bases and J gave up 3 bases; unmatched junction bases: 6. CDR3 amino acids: CASSVAGQEVYEQYF. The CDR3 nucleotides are TGTGCCAGCAGCGTAGCTGGACAGGAAGTCTACGAGCAGTACTTC.

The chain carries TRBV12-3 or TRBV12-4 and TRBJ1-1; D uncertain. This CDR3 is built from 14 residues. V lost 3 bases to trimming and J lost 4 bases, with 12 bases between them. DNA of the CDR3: TGTGCCAGCAGTTTGAGCGGTCTGGGCACTGAAGCTTTCTTT. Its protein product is CASSLSGLGTEAFF.